The subject of this entry is one TCR beta chain. The source of the sample is a study of blood T cell repertoires in COVID-19. On the study more broadly: Samples taken during acute and convalescent COVID-19 were collected in the United States, Italy and Spain. T cells, B-cell-depleted T cells, or PBMCs supplied cDNA or gDNA.

Source study methods: Amplification with reference gene primers provided the estimates of nucleated cell counts. Here immunoSEQ multiplex PCR was the method, and the copy in TCRdb shows in-frame clones only, minus some. V and J calls and clone size are those listed in that table; D and trimming were worked out from the DNA. Of under 350,000 clones listed, approximately 85% are singletons. CDR3 size: 15 residues. Trimming took off 4 bases at V and 5 bases at J, with 18 bases between the two ends. Germline values: CDR1 SQVTM, CDR2 ANQGSEA. Sequences were obtained from peripheral blood. The receptor was derived from a human donor in a cohort sampled during active COVID-19. The gene calls are TRBV29-1 and TRBJ2-1, with D possibly TRBD2 on 7 matching bases. The CDR3 region is CSVAVWGGLNNEQFF. The CDR3 DNA sequence: TGCAGCGTTGCAGTCTGGGGGGGCCTAAACAATGAGCAGTTCTTC.